This T cell receptor beta chain stems from a study of blood T cell repertoires in COVID-19. Study summary: Sources were T cells, B-cell-depleted T cells, or PBMCs; the material itself was cDNA or gDNA.

This CDR3 has 14 amino acids. Germline CDR1 and CDR2: GTSNPN and SVGIG (reference sequence). V shed 4 bases and J 9 bases; nucleotides not matched to a gene: 11. Sequencing used immunoSEQ multiplex PCR; TCRdb keeps in-frame clones, though not all of them. The data hold 150,000 to 250,000 clones, with 80% to 90% observed a single time. This chain uses TRBV30 with TRBJ2-1, with 8 bases fitting TRBD1. The sequenced material came from PBMCs or T cells enriched from blood (not recorded which). The TCR originated in a man aged 40-49 years who had recovered from COVID-19. CDR3 in amino acids: CAWNRDRSPIEQFF. The CDR3 DNA reads as TGTGCCTGGAACCGGGACAGGTCCCCTATTGAGCAGTTCTTC.